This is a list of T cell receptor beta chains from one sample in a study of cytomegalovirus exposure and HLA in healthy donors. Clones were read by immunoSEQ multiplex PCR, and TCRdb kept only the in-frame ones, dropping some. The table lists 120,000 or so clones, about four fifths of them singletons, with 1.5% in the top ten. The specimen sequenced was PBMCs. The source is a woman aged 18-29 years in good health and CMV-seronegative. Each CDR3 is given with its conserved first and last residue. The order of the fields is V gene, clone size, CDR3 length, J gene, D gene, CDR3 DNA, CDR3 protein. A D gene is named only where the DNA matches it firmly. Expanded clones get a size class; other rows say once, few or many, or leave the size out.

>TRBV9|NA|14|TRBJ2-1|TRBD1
TGTGCCAGCAGCGTGGGACAGGGGGGGAATGAGCAGTTCTTC
CASSVGQGGNEQFF
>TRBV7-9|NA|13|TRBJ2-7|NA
TGTGCCAGCAGCCCCATACCCAGCTACGAGCAGTACTTC
CASSPIPSYEQYF
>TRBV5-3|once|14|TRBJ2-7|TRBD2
TGTGCCAGCTGGGGGCGGGAGGGCCTTGACGAGCAGTACTTC
CASWGREGLDEQYF
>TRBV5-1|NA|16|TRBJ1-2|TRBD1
TGCGCCAGCAGCTTGGCCGGACAGGCGAAATACTATGGCTACACCTTC
CASSLAGQAKYYGYTF
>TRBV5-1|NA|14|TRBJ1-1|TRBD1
TGCGCCAGCAAGGGACAGGGTCCGAACACTGAAGCTTTCTTT
CASKGQGPNTEAFF
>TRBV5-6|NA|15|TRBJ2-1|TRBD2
TGTGCCAGCAGCTCCCTACTAGCGGGAGAAACTGAGCAGTTCTTC
CASSSLLAGETEQFF
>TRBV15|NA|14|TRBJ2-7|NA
TGTGCCACCAGCAGAACCGGAGGTTTCTACGAGCAGTACTTC
CATSRTGGFYEQYF
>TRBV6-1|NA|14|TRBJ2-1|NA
TGTGCCAGCAGTGAAGCGCTTCCTAGCAATGAGCAGTTCTTC
CASSEALPSNEQFF
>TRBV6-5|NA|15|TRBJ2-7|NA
TGTGCCAGCAGTTACTTTGGGAGTAGCTCCTACGAGCAGTACTTC
CASSYFGSSSYEQYF
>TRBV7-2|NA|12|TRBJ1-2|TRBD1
TGTGCCAGCAGCCTACAGGGGTTTGGCTACACCTTC
CASSLQGFGYTF
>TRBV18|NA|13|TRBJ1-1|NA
TGTGCCAGCTCACCACCGGTCAGGGCTGAAGCTTTCTTT
CASSPPVRAEAFF
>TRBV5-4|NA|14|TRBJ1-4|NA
TGTGCCAGCAGCGTGGCGGGGGGTAATGAAAAACTGTTTTTT
CASSVAGGNEKLFF
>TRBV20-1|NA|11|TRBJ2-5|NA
TGCAGTGTGTCGAAGCCAGAGACCCAGTACTTC
CSVSKPETQYF
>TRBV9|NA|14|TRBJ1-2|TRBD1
TGTGCCAGCAGCCCATGGGACAGGGGGCCTGGCTACACCTTC
CASSPWDRGPGYTF
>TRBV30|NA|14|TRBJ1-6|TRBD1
TGTGCCTGCCTAGGGAGGCAGGGGGCCCCACCCCTCCACTTT
CACLGRQGAPPLHF
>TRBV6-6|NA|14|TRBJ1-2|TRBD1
TGTGCCAGCAGTTTGACAGGGGAGGCCTATGGCTACACCTTC
CASSLTGEAYGYTF
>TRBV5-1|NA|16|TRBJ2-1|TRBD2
TGCGCCAGCAGCCCCCTCCCCCTAGCGGGAAACAATGAGCAGTTCTTC
CASSPLPLAGNNEQFF
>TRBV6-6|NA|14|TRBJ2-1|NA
TGTGCCAGCCTAAGGGGACACCCGTACAATGAGCAGTTCTTC
CASLRGHPYNEQFF
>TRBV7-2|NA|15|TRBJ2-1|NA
TGTGCCAGCAGCTTAGAGGCAGGGGCGCACAATGAGCAGTTCTTC
CASSLEAGAHNEQFF
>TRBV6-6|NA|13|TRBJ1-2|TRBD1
TGTGCCAGCAGTTTAGGACAGGGCTATGACTACACCTTC
CASSLGQGYDYTF
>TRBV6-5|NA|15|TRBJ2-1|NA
TGTGCCAGCGCGGCTAACAGGCGGTTTAACAATGAGCAGTTCTTC
CASAANRRFNNEQFF
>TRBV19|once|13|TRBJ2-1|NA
TGTGCCAGTAGTCTACGACCGGAGAATGAGCAGTTCTTC
CASSLRPENEQFF
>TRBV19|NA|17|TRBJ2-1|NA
TGTGCCAGTAGTATATCTCGTTTCTTTAGCTCCTACAATGAGCAGTTCTTC
CASSISRFFSSYNEQFF
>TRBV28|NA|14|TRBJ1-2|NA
TGTGCCAGCAGTCCCCCTCGCAGGGTCTATGGCTACACCTTC
CASSPPRRVYGYTF
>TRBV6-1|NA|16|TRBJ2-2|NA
TGTGCCAGCAGTGCCTTAGGACTCCTGAGCGCCGGGGAGCTGTTTTTT
CASSALGLLSAGELFF
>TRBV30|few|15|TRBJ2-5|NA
TGTGCCTGGAGGGTTCGGCGGGCCAACCAAGAGACCCAGTACTTC
CAWRVRRANQETQYF